This TCR beta chain was observed in a study of regulatory T cells in long-lasting Graves disease (dated by TCRdb to about 2021). Study-wide context: Persistent Graves' disease was defined as antithyroid drug treatment for over 5 years with persistently positive TSH receptor autoantibodies. Patients with persistent Graves' disease were compared with patients with newly diagnosed Graves' disease using TCR sequencing and RNA sequencing of peripheral blood. The study was conducted in China and was registered as a clinical trial. A total of roughly 35 samples underwent TCR sequencing: 13 from persistent and 20 from newly diagnosed Graves' disease patients. Persistent Graves' disease patients in the clinical cohort had taken antithyroid drugs for approximately ten years on average. Study-level results and caveats: The study examined only peripheral blood because the primary lesion, thyroid tissue, could not be accessed. Persistent patients shared more public clonotypes among themselves (around 2,500) than newly diagnosed patients did (about 900). Persistent disease showed preferential use of TRBV28, TRBJ1-2 and TRBJ2-5, whereas newly diagnosed disease favored TRBV20-1 and TRBJ2-1. Only the TCR beta chain was sequenced and analyzed. Lower TCR Shannon entropy and fewer highly expanded clones were observed in persistent Graves' disease patients than in newly diagnosed patients, which suggested clonal expansion. As a limitation, the authors acknowledged that the small sample size may reduce accuracy.

Library creation used multiplex PCR. TCRdb shows the sequencer as Illumina HiSeq 4000. To build TCR beta libraries, CDR3 regions were amplified by Arm-PCR using iRepertoire HTBI primers. Before sequencing, the PCR products underwent gel purification. Per the authors' processing: Gene usage analysis of CDR3 amino acid clonotypes used the approximately 62 TRBV and more than 13 TRBJ segments found across samples. COPE and FqMerger were used to merge filtered high-quality paired reads into contigs. BLAST was used to align contigs to IMGT TRBV, TRBD and TRBJ reference genes, with CDR3 defined following IMGT. Highly expanded clones were defined as clonotypes with a frequency above 0.1%. Shannon entropy served as the measure of repertoire diversity, while the Gini coefficient captured V-J evenness. A clonotype was considered public if more than one individual shared it. Clones were called with MiXCR by TCRdb after fastp trimmed the public reads at Q25, and only in-frame beta chains were retained. Rows merge per CDR3 protein into single entries with the most common DNA and genes. The V and J calls come from TCRdb's annotation, not from the publication. A total of a few hundred thousand distinct CDR3 sequences appear in this sample, roughly 22% of them only once. The top ten clones comprise over 10% of the sample.

The germline V gene provides CDR1 MGHRA and CDR2 YSYEKL. The CDR3, cysteine through phenylalanine, is 17 amino acids long. Here the CDR3 DNA is all that survives: 51 bases in frame from base 1. The junction shows trimming of 3 bases on V and 1 base on J, plus 17 bases between the germline ends. Reading the label with the study, this specimen's time point is: persistent/refractory GD, antithyroid drugs over 5 years with positive TRAb. For both TCR sequencing and RNA sequencing, RNA was extracted from PBMCs in TRIzol. The diagnosis of Graves' disease followed American Thyroid Association guidelines. Recruitment of patients was carried out at an endocrinology department in Xi'an, China. Each patient gave roughly 8.4 milliliters of peripheral blood, collected in an EDTA anticoagulant tube. Ficoll Paque Plus density gradient separation was used to isolate PBMCs, and no further T cell sorting was done. An Agilent 2100 Bioanalyzer and agarose gel were used to assess RNA quality, and a NanoDrop 2000 was used to measure RNA concentration.

This clonotype has only one observation. Its specific antigen is unknown. No per-base quality is available; no much larger clone lies one base away. One read alone makes for weak evidence. The rearrangement combines TRBV4-1 with TRBJ2-3; the best D guess is TRBD1, with 6 bases matching. The starting material was peripheral blood mononuclear cells (PBMCs), obtained when the disease was refractory, from a patient treated with antithyroid drugs. The receptor was derived from a female donor with Graves disease. CDR3 sequence: CASSHLHRDPRTDTQYF. The nucleotides are TGCGCCAGCAGCCATCTACACAGGGATCCTCGCACAGATACGCAGTATTTT.